These 14 T cell receptor beta chains share one sample of origin, sequenced in a study of identical twins. TCRdb independently ran MiXCR on the 5' RACE reads; one entry per CDR3 protein. This sample has 250,000 or so distinct CDR3 sequences, with 12% found just once. The same sample was also studied in work on yellow fever vaccine responses in identical twins.

The material sequenced was memory (CD45RO+) T cells sorted from blood. Receptor source: a woman in her late teens or twenties in good health.

This clonotype was counted a few times. V is TRBV12-3 or TRBV12-4 and J is TRBJ1-5; D is perhaps TRBD1 (6 bases). The CDR3 sequence is 14 residues long. V lost 1 base to trimming and J lost 7 bases, with 11 bases between them. The CDR3 loop reads CASSLVGGGQPQHF. The CDR3 nucleotides read TGTGCCAGCAGTTTAGTAGGAGGGGGACAGCCCCAGCATTTT.

The DNA for the CDR3 is TGTGCCAGCAGCTTATCCAGGGCCTCCTACAATGAGCAGTTCTTC. Encoded protein: CASSLSRASYNEQFF. The chain has TRBV7-3 and TRBJ2-1, with a possible D match to TRBD1 (5 bases). Per germline, CDR1 SGHTA and CDR2 FQGTGA. This CDR3 has 15 amino acids. The ends were cut back, 2 bases at V and 0 bases at J, with 8 bases in the middle.

This clonotype was observed at least ten times. The chain couples TRBV15 to TRBJ2-1, with 7 bases identical to TRBD2. The CDR3 is 14 amino acids. The J segment lost 5 bases and the V segment lost 9 bases, leaving 10 bases of the junction unmatched. Germline CDR1 is LNHNV and CDR2 is YYDKDF (reference sequence). CDR3 loop: CATEAGTLNNEQFF. Written as DNA, the CDR3 is TGTGCCACAGAAGCGGGGACCCTCAACAATGAGCAGTTCTTC.

This clonotype was seen repeatedly, ten times or more. V gene TRBV11-2 combines with J gene TRBJ1-1; D remains ambiguous. Deletions cut 1 base from V and 2 bases from J, with 11 bases between. CDR1 SGHAT and CDR2 FQNNGV come from the germline V gene. This CDR3 is 15 amino acids long. The CDR3 is CASSLVVTVNTEAFF. The CDR3 nucleotides are TGTGCCAGCAGCTTAGTGGTCACAGTTAACACTGAAGCTTTCTTT.

This clonotype has more than one count but fewer than ten. The J gene is TRBJ2-7, the V gene TRBV24-1; 8 bases fit TRBD2. Germline V gene sequence: CDR1 KGHDR, CDR2 SFDVKD. The CDR3 runs 15 residues. V trimming: 3 bases; J trimming: 1 base; junction bases outside the gene matches: 4. The DNA of the CDR3 is TGTGCCACCAGTGATGGTAGCGGGGTGTCCTACGAGCAGTACTTC. It codes for CATSDGSGVSYEQYF.

This clonotype was detected a few times. The J gene is TRBJ2-7, the V gene TRBV7-8, with 10 positions matching TRBD2. Germline V lookup: CDR1 SGHVS, CDR2 FQNEAQ. With V trimmed by 7 bases and J by 1 base, 10 bases remained unmatched. The CDR3 totals 16 residues. CDR3 DNA: TGTGCCAGCATCCCCCATGCTAGCGGGGGATCCTACGAGCAGTACTTC. It encodes CASIPHASGGSYEQYF. Full variable domain (remainder filled in from reference TRBV7-8 and TRBJ2-7): GAGVSQSPRYKVAKRGQDVALRCDPISGHVSLFWYQQALGQGPEFLTYFQNEAQLDKSGLPSDRFFAERPEGSVSTLKIQRTQQEDSAVYLCASIPHASGGSYEQYFGPGTRLTVT.

This clonotype has a count of ten or more. The chain has TRBV6-1 and TRBJ2-3; 9 nucleotides match TRBD2. Germline V CDR1 and CDR2: MNHNS, SASEGT. V shed 6 bases, J shed 1 base, and the junction held 11 bases outside the gene matches. CDR3 length: 17 amino acids. CDR3: CASSSEVRTSGTDTQYF. The DNA of the CDR3 is TGTGCCAGCAGCTCCGAGGTTAGGACTAGCGGCACAGATACGCAGTATTTT.

The V gene is TRBV4-3, the J gene TRBJ2-7; D is possibly TRBD1 (5 bases). With 0 bases removed from V and 4 bases from J, the gap between germline ends came to 13 bases. The CDR3 runs 15 residues. The germline CDR1 and CDR2 sequences are LGHNA and YSLEER. The CDR3 reads CASSQELGRGYEQYF. In DNA form, the CDR3 reads TGCGCCAGCAGCCAAGAGTTAGGTAGGGGATACGAGCAGTACTTC.

This clonotype showed up just a few times. At one end, the junction sequence differs from germline, possibly due to a read error. The chain links TRBV7-7 to TRBJ2-5; the D is unclear. The CDR3 spans 13 residues. Germline CDR1 is SSHAT and CDR2 is FNYEAQ (reference sequence). The CDR3 sequence is CASSLNREETQYF. DNA of the CDR3: TGTGCTAGCAGCTTAAACAGAGAAGAGACCCAGTACTTC.

This clonotype came up many times. The chain has TRBV14 and TRBJ1-5; maybe TRBD1 (5 bases). CDR1 is SGHDN, CDR2 FVKESK, per germline. The CDR3 has 13 amino acids. Deletions cut 4 bases from V and 6 bases from J, with 10 bases between. The CDR3 nucleotides are TGTGCCAGCAGCCCATCAACAGGTCAGCCCCAGCATTTT. Amino acids: CASSPSTGQPQHF.

This clonotype has a handful of counts. V gene TRBV20-1 combines with J gene TRBJ2-2; D might be TRBD1 (5 bases). This CDR3 contains 14 residues. The V gene lost 5 bases and the J gene lost 7 bases, with 17 bases spanning the gap. Germline-derived CDR1 and CDR2 are DFQATT and SNEGSKA (reference sequence). CDR3 nucleotide sequence: TGCAGTGCTTTGGGATCGCAGGGTGGCGGGGAGCTGTTTTTT. Translation gives CSALGSQGGGELFF.

Points on this clonotype: At one end the junction does not follow the germline gene, possibly because of a read error. This rearrangement joins TRBV4-2 to TRBJ2-5; 8 nucleotides align to TRBD2. Germline lookup yields CDR1 LGHNA and CDR2 YNFKEQ. The CDR3 totals 17 residues. The DNA of the CDR3 is TGTGCCACCAGCCAAGATGGTGGCGGGGGGCCAGAAGAGACCCAGTACTTC. Its translation: CATSQDGGGGPEETQYF.

The chain is built from TRBV5-4 and TRBJ1-1, with D possibly matching TRBD1 (5 bases). The CDR3 extends over 15 amino acids. Germline lookup yields CDR1 SGHNT and CDR2 YYREEE (reference sequence). The V end was cut by 0 bases, the J end by 5 bases, with 14 bases between. In DNA form, the CDR3 reads TGTGCCAGCAGCTTGGCCGGAGGGGCTGGGACTGAAGCTTTCTTT. Protein sequence: CASSLAGGAGTEAFF.

V and J are TRBV5-1 and TRBJ2-2; TRBD2 aligns across 11 bases. With 1 base clipped from V and 1 base from J, the junction kept 15 bases outside the gene matches. Germline V gene data show CDR1 as SGHRS and CDR2 as YFSETQ. The CDR3 covers 21 residues. The CDR3 coding sequence is TGCGCCAGCAGCTTGCAAGGGCTGCTAGCGGGGGGACGATTGAACACCGGGGAGCTGTTTTTT. Protein sequence: CASSLQGLLAGGRLNTGELFF.